These 17 T cell receptor beta chains share one sample of origin, sequenced in a study of CD8 T cells in ankylosing spondylitis. TCRdb ran MiXCR on the 5' RACE reads and lists one entry per CDR3 protein. This sample has a few hundred thousand distinct CDR3 sequences, with roughly a quarter found just once. The sequencing sample was made of blood, either unsorted or a sorted T cell fraction (not recorded which). All receptors come from a male donor with ankylosing spondylitis or in good health (not recorded which).

This clonotype was seen a few times. CDR3 sequence reads: CAISDFGQTDTQYF. As DNA, the CDR3 is TGTGCCATCAGTGACTTCGGACAGACAGATACGCAGTATTTT. The V call is TRBV10-3, the J call TRBJ2-3; tentatively, D is TRBD1 (6 bases). The CDR3 consists of 14 residues. Germline V lookup: CDR1 ENHRY, CDR2 SYGVKD. V was shortened by 3 bases and J by 3 bases, with 10 bases between the two germline ends.

At least ten counts were recorded for this clonotype. The chain employs TRBV12-3 or TRBV12-4 and TRBJ2-3; no reliable D call. Trimming took off 6 bases at V and 3 bases at J, with 13 bases between the two ends. The length of the CDR3 is 14 residues. This CDR3 reads CASRPGGVTDTQYF. The DNA of the CDR3 is TGTGCCAGCAGGCCCGGTGGGGTGACAGATACGCAGTATTTT.

This clonotype occurred a few times. Here the CDR3 DNA reads TGTGCCAGCAGGCGCGAGACAGGGCTTCGGGATCAGCCCCAGCATTTT. Amino acid sequence: CASRRETGLRDQPQHF. This chain joins TRBV4-2 and TRBJ1-5, with TRBD1 matching 7 bases. CDR1 is LGHNA, CDR2 YNFKEQ, per germline. CDR3 length: 16 residues. Trimming took 6 bases from V and 5 from J; bases not matched to a gene: 13.

This clonotype has at least ten counts. This chain uses TRBV20-1 with TRBJ2-3, with 7 bases matching TRBD2. The V segment lost 3 bases and the J segment 1 base; nucleotides outside the gene matches: 4. Germline CDR1 and CDR2: DFQATT and SNEGSKA (reference sequence). The CDR3 extends over 14 amino acids. The chain's CDR3 is CSASMLAGTDTQYF. CDR3 coding DNA: TGCAGTGCTAGTATGCTAGCGGGCACAGATACGCAGTATTTT.

V gene TRBV10-3 combines with J gene TRBJ2-7, with TRBD1 as a possible D gene (6 bases). From germline, CDR1 is ENHRY and CDR2 SYGVKD. Trimming removed 8 bases at V and 7 bases at J, with 21 bases between. The CDR3 is 14 amino acids. The CDR3 protein is CAIPLRDGGREQYF. The CDR3 DNA reads as TGTGCCATCCCTCTAAGAGATGGGGGCAGAGAGCAGTACTTC.

This clonotype was recorded at least ten times. The genes are TRBV20-1 and TRBJ2-3; D gene ambiguous. V shed 5 bases and J shed 6 bases, with 9 bases lying between them. CDR1 DFQATT and CDR2 SNEGSKA come from the germline V gene (reference sequence). CDR3 size: 11 residues. In DNA, the CDR3 is TGCAGTGCTTCCCTGGGGGATACGCAGTATTTT. Protein sequence: CSASLGDTQYF.

This sequence joins TRBV12-3 or TRBV12-4 and TRBJ2-5; 10 bases are shared with TRBD2. The CDR3 sequence is 16 residues long. Trimming removed 1 base from V and 5 bases from J; junction bases left unmatched: 7. The CDR3 spells CASSLGLAGDRETQYF. CDR3 nucleotides: TGTGCCAGCAGTTTAGGCCTAGCGGGGGATAGGGAGACCCAGTACTTC.

This clonotype was detected once. The J gene is TRBJ2-7, the V gene TRBV6-6; D may be TRBD1 or TRBD2 (5 bases each). The CDR3 spans 13 residues. Per germline, CDR1 MNHNY and CDR2 SVGAGI (reference sequence). Trimming pared 5 bases from V and 3 bases from J, leaving 11 bases between. The chain's CDR3 is CASSPGDLYEQYF. Here the CDR3 DNA reads TGTGCCAGCAGTCCCGGGGACCTCTACGAGCAGTACTTC.

Here the CDR3 DNA reads TGTGCCAGCAGTTTATTCGGGAAGGAGCAGTTCTTC. Amino acid sequence: CASSLFGKEQFF. The rearrangement uses TRBV12-3 or TRBV12-4 and TRBJ2-1; maybe TRBD2 (5 bases). V dropped 2 bases and J dropped 10 bases, with 9 bases sitting between them. The CDR3 is 12 residues long.

Many counts were recorded for this clonotype. The chain carries TRBV3-1 and TRBJ2-4; weak D call: TRBD2 (5 bases). Germline CDR1 LGHDT, CDR2 YNNKEL (reference sequence). Trimming cost V 1 base and J 8 bases, with 9 bases left between them. The CDR3 spans 13 residues. CDR3 loop: CASSQGTGDIQYF. Here the CDR3 DNA reads TGTGCCAGCAGCCAAGGCACCGGGGACATTCAGTACTTC.

The chain combines TRBV12-3 or TRBV12-4 with TRBJ2-1; D gene unclear. This CDR3 is built from 14 residues. The germline V and J ends were trimmed by 3 bases and 2 bases, with 8 bases remaining between them. For the CDR3, the DNA is TGTGCCAGCAGTTTCTCACAAGCCTACAATGAGCAGTTCTTC. It yields the protein CASSFSQAYNEQFF.

J is TRBJ2-4 and V is TRBV20-1, with 7 bases aligning to TRBD1. Per germline, CDR1 DFQATT and CDR2 SNEGSKA (reference sequence). The CDR3 loop spans 12 amino acids. The V gene end was trimmed by 5 bases and the J gene end by 6 bases; junction bases not matched to a gene: 4. CDR3 DNA: TGCAGTGCTGTAGACAGGGTAAACATTCAGTACTTC. Translation gives CSAVDRVNIQYF.

There are a few counts of this clonotype. The CDR3 spells CSGGPWETQYF. The CDR3, as DNA: TGCAGTGGTGGCCCGTGGGAGACCCAGTACTTC. This chain joins TRBV20-1 and TRBJ2-5, with D unclear. The ends were cut back, 7 bases at V and 5 bases at J, with 11 bases in the middle. The CDR3 sequence is 11 residues long. Germline values: CDR1 DFQATT, CDR2 SNEGSKA (reference sequence).

This rearrangement joins TRBV20-1 to TRBJ2-7; D is possibly TRBD2 (7 bases). The germline V gene has CDR1 DFQATT and CDR2 SNEGSKA (reference sequence). The CDR3 is 11 amino acids. Here the CDR3 reads CTPGGPYEQYF. The CDR3 region has the DNA TGCACCCCCGGGGGGCCCTACGAGCAGTACTTC.

The chain links TRBV20-1 to TRBJ2-1, with D possibly being TRBD2 (5 bases). With 0 bases removed from V and 5 bases from J, the gap between germline ends came to 20 bases. Germline V gene sequence: CDR1 DFQATT, CDR2 SNEGSKA (reference sequence). The CDR3 loop spans 17 amino acids. This CDR3 reads CSARDFTGKGLDNEQFF. CDR3 nucleotide sequence: TGCAGTGCTAGAGATTTCACGGGGAAGGGTTTGGACAATGAGCAGTTCTTC.

The chain combines TRBV12-3 or TRBV12-4 with TRBJ2-1; D perhaps matches TRBD2 (6 bases). This CDR3 contains 17 residues. Between the trimmed V and J ends, which lost 1 base and 8 bases, there was a span of 21 bases. The CDR3 DNA sequence: TGTGCCAGCAGTTTAGGGGAGACTAGTGGTATACTCGATGAGCAGTTCTTC. Its protein is CASSLGETSGILDEQFF.

This clonotype was seen more than once but under ten times. This chain uses TRBV6-1 with TRBJ2-7; TRBD1 matches 11 bases. The CDR3 sequence is 15 residues long. J lost 2 bases, V lost 6 bases, and 6 bases had no gene match. Germline V gives CDR1 MNHNS, CDR2 SASEGT. This CDR3 is CASSRPGQGAYEQYF. The CDR3 bases are TGTGCCAGCAGCCGCCCGGGACAGGGGGCCTACGAGCAGTACTTC.